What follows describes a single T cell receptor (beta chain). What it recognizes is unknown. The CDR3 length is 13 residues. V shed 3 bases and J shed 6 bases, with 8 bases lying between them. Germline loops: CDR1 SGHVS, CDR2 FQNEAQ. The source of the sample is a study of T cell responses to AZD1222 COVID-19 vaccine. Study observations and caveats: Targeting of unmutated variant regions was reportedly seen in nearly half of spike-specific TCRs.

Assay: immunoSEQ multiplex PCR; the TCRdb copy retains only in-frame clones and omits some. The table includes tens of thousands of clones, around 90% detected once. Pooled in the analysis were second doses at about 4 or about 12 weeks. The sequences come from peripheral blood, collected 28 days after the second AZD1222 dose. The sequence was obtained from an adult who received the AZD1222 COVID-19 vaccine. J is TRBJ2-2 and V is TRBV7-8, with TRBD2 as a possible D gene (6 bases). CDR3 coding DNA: TGTGCCAGCAGCTTGGGGGGTTCCGGGGAGCTGTTTTTT. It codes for CASSLGGSGELFF.